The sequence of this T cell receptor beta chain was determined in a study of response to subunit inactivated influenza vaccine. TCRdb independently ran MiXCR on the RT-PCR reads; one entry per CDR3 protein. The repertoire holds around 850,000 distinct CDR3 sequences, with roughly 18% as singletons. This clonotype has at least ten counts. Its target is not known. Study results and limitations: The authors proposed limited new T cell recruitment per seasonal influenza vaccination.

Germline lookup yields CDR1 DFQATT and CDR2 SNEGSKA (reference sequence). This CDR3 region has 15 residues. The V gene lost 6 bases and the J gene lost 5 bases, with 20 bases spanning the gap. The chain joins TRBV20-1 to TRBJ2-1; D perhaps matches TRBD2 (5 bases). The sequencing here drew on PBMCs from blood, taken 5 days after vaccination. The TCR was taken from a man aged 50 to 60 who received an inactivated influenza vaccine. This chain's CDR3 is CSALGAGQGNNEQFF. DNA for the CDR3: TGCAGTGCCCTGGGAGCCGGGCAAGGTAACAATGAGCAGTTCTTC.